A single sample gave rise to the 27 T cell receptor beta chains below, sequenced in a study of blood T cell repertoires in COVID-19. Sequencing used immunoSEQ multiplex PCR; TCRdb keeps in-frame clones, though not all of them. The sample contains 200,000 to 300,000 clones, around 83% of which appear only once. Sequences were obtained from peripheral blood. These receptors were taken from a man in his forties or fifties who had recovered from COVID-19.

This sequence joins TRBV7-9 and TRBJ2-7; 11 nucleotides match TRBD1. Germline V lookup: CDR1 SEHNR, CDR2 FQNEAQ (reference sequence). The CDR3 runs to 19 residues. Unmatched junction bases numbered 17, after V lost 5 bases and J lost 2 bases. This chain's CDR3 is CASSLRTGGFPGDPYEQYF. The CDR3 DNA is TGTGCCAGCAGCCTTAGGACAGGGGGCTTCCCTGGCGATCCCTACGAGCAGTACTTC.

On this clone itself: The CDR3 ends on some other residue instead of the conserved phenylalanine or tryptophan, so this is likely a read error. It is unclear where the CDR3 begins or ends on the DNA, so no DNA is shown, and the CDR3 is as TCRdb lists it. V usage is TRBV6-1 and J usage is TRBJ2-3; TRBD2, the table's D call, was not compared with the DNA. The CDR3 spans 12 residues, counting both ends. Germline V gene sequence: CDR1 MNHNS, CDR2 SASEGT. The CDR3 spells CASSESAGSWYL.

The rearrangement uses TRBV25-1 and TRBJ2-7; 9 bases are a match to TRBD1. The CDR3 totals 12 residues. The germline V gene has CDR1 MGHDK and CDR2 SYGVNS. With V trimmed by 11 bases and J by 2 bases, 4 bases remained unmatched. CDR3 protein: CAVRQGAYEQYF. The CDR3 nucleotides read TGTGCCGTCAGACAGGGGGCCTACGAGCAGTACTTC.

DNA for the CDR3: TGTGCCAGCAGCCGGACTAGCGGGAGTGAAAATGAGCAGTTCTTC. Amino acid sequence: CASSRTSGSENEQFF. V and J are TRBV5-4 and TRBJ2-1, with TRBD2 matching over 13 bases. Per the germline V gene, CDR1 is SGHNT and CDR2 is YYREEE (reference sequence). J lost 7 bases, V lost 4 bases, and 5 bases had no gene match. The CDR3 runs 15 residues.

V is TRBV28 and J is TRBJ1-4; D gene uncertain. The germline gives CDR1 MDHEN, CDR2 SYDVKM. The CDR3 consists of 11 residues. The CDR3 protein is CALGGNEKLFF. The CDR3 nucleotides read TGTGCGTTGGGAGGCAATGAAAAACTGTTTTTT.

V and J are TRBV5-1 and TRBJ2-2; 10 bases fit TRBD1. The germline CDR1 and CDR2 sequences are SGHRS and YFSETQ. The trim removed 4 bases at V and 4 bases at J, leaving 4 bases unmatched. CDR3 length equals 15 residues. The CDR3 here is CASSPRTGGTGELFF. CDR3 nucleotides: TGCGCCAGCAGCCCCCGGACAGGGGGCACCGGGGAGCTGTTTTTT.

The J gene is TRBJ1-4, the V gene TRBV7-9; perhaps TRBD1 as D (5 bases). Trimming stripped 1 base from V and 3 bases from J, with 9 bases between. CDR1 is SEHNR, CDR2 FQNEAQ, per germline (reference sequence). This CDR3 is 15 amino acids long. In nucleotides, the CDR3 is TGTGCCAGCAGCTTAGTACAGGACGCTAATGAAAAACTGTTTTTT. Its translation: CASSLVQDANEKLFF.

V and J are TRBV30 and TRBJ2-7; D may be TRBD2 (7 bases). This CDR3 has 12 residues. CDR1 is GTSNPN and CDR2 is SVGIG in the germline V gene (reference sequence). V was pared by 0 bases and J by 9 bases, with 12 bases between. The CDR3 nucleotides read TGTGCCTGGAGTGTAAGGGCGGGGGCGCAGTACTTC. Translated: CAWSVRAGAQYF. The variable domain in full, with the rest retrieved from reference TRBV30 and TRBJ2-7, is SQTIHQWPATLVQPVGSPLSLECTVEGTSNPNLYWYRQAAGRGLQLLFYSVGIGQISSEVPQNLSASRPQDRQFILSSKKLLLSDSGFYLCAWSVRAGAQYFGPGTRLTVT.

The CDR3, as DNA: TGCGCCAGCAGCCAACTGCGGGACAGCCCCTACGAGCAGTACTTC. This encodes CASSQLRDSPYEQYF. V usage is TRBV4-3 and J usage is TRBJ2-7; TRBD1 might be the D (7 bases). CDR1 and CDR2 from the germline V gene are LGHNA and YSLEER. The V end lost 2 bases, the J end lost 2 bases, and 13 bases lay between the germline ends. This CDR3 contains 15 residues.

The rearrangement joins TRBV2 to TRBJ2-7, with TRBD2 matching over 12 bases. The CDR3 is made up of 14 amino acids. The junction had 5 bases not matched to a gene; V was cut back by 5 bases and J by 6 bases. The germline gives CDR1 SNHLY, CDR2 FYNNEI. Written as DNA, the CDR3 is TGTGCCAGCAGTCTTCTAGCGGGAGGGGGCGAGCAGTACTTC. Residues: CASSLLAGGGEQYF.

The gene calls are TRBV6-2 or TRBV6-3 and TRBJ1-5; weak D call: TRBD1 (6 bases). This CDR3 spans 16 amino acids. Germline assignment: CDR1 MNHEY and CDR2 SVGEGT. The V end lost 0 bases, the J end lost 2 bases, and 11 bases lay between the germline ends. The CDR3, as DNA: TGTGCCAGCAGTTACTCGGGGGCGCAGGGCAATCAGCCCCAGCATTTT. Encoded protein: CASSYSGAQGNQPQHF.

The rearrangement links TRBV5-6 to TRBJ1-4, with a tentative D call TRBD1 (6 bases). Germline loops: CDR1 SGHDT, CDR2 YYEEEE. The CDR3 has 14 residues. With 4 bases removed from V and 11 bases from J, the gap between germline ends came to 18 bases. The CDR3 reads CASSGGWQGRKLFF. The CDR3, as DNA: TGTGCCAGCAGCGGCGGGTGGCAGGGGCGCAAACTGTTTTTT.

V and J are TRBV1 and TRBJ2-2; the D segment call TRBD1 is taken from the table without a DNA check. TRBV1 is annotated as a pseudogene. This CDR3 has 15 amino acids. The CDR3, as DNA: TGCACCAGCAGCCAGGCGGGACAGGGGACCGGGGAGCTGTTTTTT. Translating gives CTSSQAGQGTGELFF.

The rearrangement uses TRBV28 and TRBJ1-1, with a possible D match to TRBD1 (6 bases). This CDR3 is 15 amino acids long. The V gene lost 3 bases and the J gene lost 4 bases, with 15 bases spanning the gap. The germline V gene has CDR1 MDHEN and CDR2 SYDVKM. The CDR3 sequence is CASSLGGGGFTEAFF. CDR3 DNA sequence: TGTGCCAGCAGTTTGGGCGGGGGCGGATTCACTGAAGCTTTCTTT.

The chain couples TRBV3-1 (or the pseudogene TRBV3-2) to TRBJ1-1; a weak D match, TRBD1 (5 bases). V was pared by 2 bases and J by 5 bases, with 15 bases between. Germline loops: CDR1 LGHDT, CDR2 YNNKEL (reference sequence). The CDR3 sequence is 15 residues long. The CDR3 sequence is CASSQRQGARTEAFF. CDR3 in DNA: TGTGCCAGCAGCCAACGTCAAGGGGCGCGGACTGAAGCTTTCTTT.

In the case of this clone: This sample also contains other DNA sequences that code for the same CDR3. This chain links TRBV6-5 with TRBJ2-7; D not resolved. The CDR3 length is 13 residues. In germline, CDR1 is MNHEY, CDR2 SVGAGI. V lost 3 bases, J lost 0 bases, and 6 bases lay in between. This chain's CDR3 is CASSYAGSYEQYF. The CDR3 bases are TGTGCCAGCAGTTATGCAGGCTCCTACGAGCAGTACTTC.

The rearrangement uses TRBV7-9 and TRBJ2-6; tentative D call: TRBD2 (7 bases). Germline CDR1 SEHNR, CDR2 FQNEAQ (reference sequence). V was clipped by 4 bases and J by 2 bases, with 9 bases between them. This CDR3 comprises 15 residues. The CDR3 reads CASSSGGPGANVLTF. As DNA, the CDR3 is TGTGCCAGCAGCTCCGGGGGGCCTGGGGCCAACGTCCTGACTTTC.

This rearrangement joins TRBV6-2 or TRBV6-3 to TRBJ2-1; TRBD1 matches at 7 bases. The germline V gene has CDR1 MNHEY and CDR2 SVGEGT. CDR3 length equals 15 residues. The ends lost 5 bases at V and 5 bases at J; junction bases unmatched: 9. The CDR3 DNA reads TGTGCCAGCAGTAATCACAACAGGGGCCACAATGAGCAGTTCTTC. Protein product: CASSNHNRGHNEQFF.

This chain links TRBV19 with TRBJ1-2, with a possible D match to TRBD1 (5 bases). Trimming left V 3 bases short and J 5 bases short, with 25 bases between. The CDR3 is 18 amino acids. The germline CDR1 and CDR2 sequences are LNHDA and SQIVND (reference sequence). The CDR3 DNA follows: TGTGCCAGTAGTATCCATCCGGGCAGGGATCCCCTTGGGTATGGCTACACCTTC. It is translated as CASSIHPGRDPLGYGYTF.

This chain uses TRBV7-2 with TRBJ2-1, with TRBD2 matching over 10 bases. The CDR3 has 16 amino acids. With V trimmed by 5 bases and J by 7 bases, 11 bases remained unmatched. Germline V gene data show CDR1 as SGHTA and CDR2 as FQGNSA. Here the CDR3 DNA reads TGTGCCAGCAGCACCCAACTAGCGGGGTTAGGTAATGAGCAGTTCTTC. Amino acids: CASSTQLAGLGNEQFF.

The rearrangement joins TRBV29-1 to TRBJ2-1; 9 nucleotides line up with TRBD2. The CDR3 is made up of 18 amino acids. With 4 bases clipped from V and 3 bases from J, the junction kept 16 bases outside the gene matches. Germline V CDR1 and CDR2: SQVTM, ANQGSEA. Written as DNA, the CDR3 is TGCAGCGTTGGGTTTTTAGCGGGAGCCCGAGTTCTCTACAATGAGCAGTTCTTC. It codes for CSVGFLAGARVLYNEQFF.

The chain combines TRBV5-5 with TRBJ1-4; D unclear. Germline V CDR1 and CDR2: SGHKS, YYEKEE (reference sequence). The CDR3 has 13 amino acids. Trimming left V 2 bases short and J 4 bases short, with 6 bases between. The CDR3 spells CASSFRGNEKLFF. The CDR3 DNA follows: TGTGCCAGCAGCTTTCGGGGTAATGAAAAACTGTTTTTT.

The DNA of the CDR3 is TGCGCCAGCAGCTTCCAGTTCAATGAGCAGTTCTTC. Its translation is CASSFQFNEQFF. This chain joins TRBV5-1 and TRBJ2-1, with D unclear. This CDR3 has 12 residues. Per the germline V gene, CDR1 is SGHRS and CDR2 is YFSETQ. The ends were cut back, 2 bases at V and 6 bases at J, with 6 bases in the middle.

This rearrangement joins TRBV7-2 to TRBJ2-7; 10 bases fit TRBD2. The germline gives CDR1 SGHTA, CDR2 FQGNSA. V lost 0 bases and J lost 3; bases outside the gene matches: 5. This CDR3 spans 16 amino acids. The CDR3 sequence: CASSLASSGSFYEQYF. In DNA form, the CDR3 reads TGTGCCAGCAGCTTAGCGTCTAGCGGGAGCTTCTACGAGCAGTACTTC.

The genes are TRBV5-1 and TRBJ1-2; no clear D gene. V was cut by 2 bases and J by 0 bases, with 8 bases left in between. CDR1 and CDR2 (germline): SGHRS, YFSETQ. The CDR3 contains 14 residues. CDR3 loop: CASSFSEPNYGYTF. CDR3 DNA: TGCGCCAGCAGCTTTTCAGAACCTAACTATGGCTACACCTTC.

This sequence joins TRBV7-8 and TRBJ1-3, with D perhaps TRBD1 (5 bases). The germline V and J ends were trimmed by 2 bases and 4 bases, with 15 bases remaining between them. CDR1 and CDR2 from the germline V gene are SGHVS and FQNEAQ. The CDR3 is made up of 16 amino acids. In DNA, the CDR3 is TGTGCCAGCAGCTTAAATGCGTTTGGGGGGGGAAACACCATATATTTT. Amino acids: CASSLNAFGGGNTIYF.

The chain combines TRBV19 with TRBJ2-1; TRBD1 might be the D (7 bases). The germline V gene encodes CDR1 LNHDA and CDR2 SQIVND (reference sequence). The CDR3 runs 13 residues. Trimming pared 5 bases from V and 8 bases from J, leaving 13 bases between. CDR3 residues: CASSPQGGDEQFF. DNA for the CDR3: TGTGCCAGTAGTCCCCAGGGGGGCGATGAGCAGTTCTTC.